Following are 27 T cell receptor beta chains from one sample sequenced in a study of cytomegalovirus exposure and HLA in healthy donors. With 60 Vbeta and 13 Jbeta primers, the PCR was carried out. Profiled with immunoSEQ multiplex PCR; TCRdb holds only in-frame clones, not every one. The top ten clones hold roughly 4% of a sample with about 120,000 clones, over 60% of them seen once. Sequencing was carried out using PBMCs. These receptors were collected from a human donor in good health.

There are a few counts of this clone. The genes are TRBV4-2 and TRBJ2-2; TRBD2 might be the D (5 bases). The V end was cut by 1 base, the J end by 4 bases, with 13 bases between. CDR3 length: 16 residues. CDR1 is LGHNA, CDR2 YNFKEQ, per germline. CDR3 DNA sequence: TGTGCCAGCAGCCAAGGTCGTTTAGAGGGCACCGGGGAGCTGTTTTTT. The encoded protein is CASSQGRLEGTGELFF.

This clone occurred a few times. The V and J genes are TRBV19 and TRBJ1-1, with D possibly TRBD1 on 5 matching bases. V lost 6 bases to trimming and J lost 1 base, with 15 bases between them. CDR1 LNHDA and CDR2 SQIVND come from the germline V gene (reference sequence). The CDR3 has 15 amino acids. CDR3 protein: CASSQPTEPNTEAFF. The CDR3 nucleotides are TGTGCCAGTAGCCAACCGACAGAGCCGAACACTGAAGCTTTCTTT.

This clone has more than one count but fewer than ten. This chain uses TRBV28 with TRBJ2-1, with 7 positions matching TRBD2. Germline CDR1 MDHEN, CDR2 SYDVKM. Trimming cost V 10 bases and J 4 bases; bases outside gene matches: 7. This CDR3 has 13 residues. In DNA form, the CDR3 reads TGTGCCACGGGGACTACCTATTACAATGAGCAGTTCTTC. This translates into CATGTTYYNEQFF. Together with reference TRBV28 and TRBJ2-1, the CDR3 gives the full variable domain: DVKVTQSSRYLVKRTGEKVFLECVQDMDHENMFWYRQDPGLGLRLIYFSYDVKMKEKGDIPEGYSVSREKKERFSLILESASTNQTSMYLCATGTTYYNEQFFGPGTRLTVL.

The genes are TRBV29-1 and TRBJ2-5; 7 bases are shared with TRBD2. The J call could be wrong; TRBJ2-7 is a better fit for the DNA end. Per germline, CDR1 SQVTM and CDR2 ANQGSEA. CDR3 size: 13 residues. The CDR3 protein is CSVRGEWAYEQYF. CDR3 DNA: TGCAGCGTACGGGGGGAATGGGCTTACGAGCAGTACTTC.

The V gene is TRBV4-1, the J gene TRBJ1-2; 9 bases fit TRBD1. This CDR3 is built from 17 residues. The V and J ends lost 4 bases and 0 bases, in that order; junction bases with no gene match: 9. Germline lookup yields CDR1 MGHRA and CDR2 YSYEKL. In nucleotides, the CDR3 is TGCGCCAGCAGCCCAGCTTCCGGGACAGGGACTAACTATGGCTACACCTTC. This sequence encodes CASSPASGTGTNYGYTF.

The chain couples TRBV5-1 to TRBJ2-2; 7 positions match TRBD1. Germline values: CDR1 SGHRS, CDR2 YFSETQ. This CDR3 spans 15 amino acids. V lost 2 bases to trimming and J lost 5 bases; unmatched junction nucleotides: 6. For the CDR3, the DNA is TGCGCCAGCAGCTTTGAGGGGGCAGGGACCGGGGAGCTGTTTTTT. This translates into CASSFEGAGTGELFF.

In this sample, this clone turned up a few times. The same CDR3 is also encoded by other DNA sequences in this sample. This chain connects TRBV7-3 to TRBJ1-2, with D hard to call. Germline V gives CDR1 SGHTA, CDR2 FQGTGA. The CDR3 consists of 15 residues. Trimming pared 0 bases from V and 8 bases from J, leaving 16 bases between. The DNA of the CDR3 is TGTGCCAGCAGCTTAACGACACCCCCCGCGGGGGGCTACACCTTC. Amino acids: CASSLTTPPAGGYTF.

This clone came up a few times. The chain uses TRBV5-6 and TRBJ1-1; 8 bases fit TRBD1. Germline lookup yields CDR1 SGHDT and CDR2 YYEEEE. Trimming removed 4 bases from V and 1 base from J; junction bases left unmatched: 3. The CDR3 is made up of 14 amino acids. The CDR3 reads CASSGTGGNTEAFF. Here the CDR3 DNA reads TGTGCCAGCAGCGGGACAGGTGGGAACACTGAAGCTTTCTTT.

The chain has TRBV7-8 and TRBJ2-2; 10 bases fit TRBD2. The V and J ends lost 0 bases and 6 bases, in that order; junction bases with no gene match: 7. CDR1 and CDR2 (germline): SGHVS, FQNEAQ. The CDR3 runs to 17 residues. The CDR3 region is CASSLASVGLAAGELFF. Written as DNA, the CDR3 is TGTGCCAGCAGCTTAGCGTCAGTTGGACTAGCGGCCGGGGAGCTGTTTTTT.

The rearrangement links TRBV27 to TRBJ2-7, with a tentative D call TRBD2 (6 bases). Trimming shortened V by 5 bases and J by 2 bases, and 22 bases separated the two germline ends. Looked up from germline, CDR1 is MNHEY and CDR2 is SMNVEV (reference sequence). CDR3 length equals 17 residues. Written as DNA, the CDR3 is TGTGCCAGCAGTCCACGCCCCGGGACTTTTACCACCTACGAGCAGTACTTC. It is translated as CASSPRPGTFTTYEQYF.

The chain recombines TRBV29-1 with TRBJ1-1, with TRBD1 identical over 12 bases. The CDR3 is 14 residues long. V lost 7 bases to trimming and J lost 1 base; unmatched junction nucleotides: 4. CDR1 is SQVTM, CDR2 ANQGSEA, per germline. CDR3 loop: CSAWDRGRNTEAFF. CDR3 coding DNA: TGCAGCGCCTGGGACAGGGGGCGGAACACTGAAGCTTTCTTT.

The chain employs TRBV7-8 and TRBJ1-3; TRBD1 matches at 9 bases. Germline V lookup: CDR1 SGHVS, CDR2 FQNEAQ. This CDR3 spans 16 amino acids. The trim removed 3 bases at V and 0 bases at J, leaving 3 bases unmatched. CDR3 sequence (DNA): TGTGCCAGCAGCTTGGACAGGGGCCGCTCTGGAAACACCATATATTTT. Amino acids: CASSLDRGRSGNTIYF.

This chain joins TRBV2 and TRBJ2-1; 10 nucleotides line up with TRBD2. Germline V gives CDR1 SNHLY, CDR2 FYNNEI. The ends lost 6 bases at V and 5 bases at J; junction bases unmatched: 7. The CDR3 consists of 15 residues. Here the CDR3 DNA reads TGTGCCAGCAGAGGCGGAACTAGCGGGAACAATGAGCAGTTCTTC. It specifies CASRGGTSGNNEQFF.

The J gene is TRBJ1-5, the V gene TRBV19; D is unresolved. The V and J ends lost 0 bases and 4 bases respectively, with 10 bases between them. Germline-derived CDR1 and CDR2 are LNHDA and SQIVND (reference sequence). The CDR3 extends over 15 amino acids. CDR3 sequence: CASSIEEAANQPQHF. The CDR3 DNA reads as TGTGCCAGTAGTATAGAGGAGGCAGCAAATCAGCCCCAGCATTTT.

This clone has a handful of counts. The genes are TRBV19 and TRBJ2-1; TRBD2 might be the D (5 bases). The CDR3 runs to 16 residues. Germline lookup yields CDR1 LNHDA and CDR2 SQIVND (reference sequence). V was clipped by 5 bases and J by 6 bases, with 20 bases between them. CDR3 DNA sequence: TGTGCCAGTAGTTTTTCACTAGTTGTGGTAGGCAATGAGCAGTTCTTC. This gives the protein CASSFSLVVVGNEQFF.

V gene TRBV18 combines with J gene TRBJ2-1; 10 bases match TRBD2. Germline CDR1 reads KGHSH; CDR2 reads LQKENI. The V gene end was trimmed by 6 bases and the J gene end by 7 bases; junction bases not matched to a gene: 15. This CDR3 has 17 amino acids. The CDR3, as DNA: TGTGCCAGCTCTCCCATACCTGTAGCGGGAGGAAATAATGAGCAGTTCTTC. Translating gives CASSPIPVAGGNNEQFF.

The chain combines TRBV5-1 with TRBJ1-2; 8 bases map to TRBD1. Trimming cost V 1 base and J 2 bases; bases outside gene matches: 4. CDR3 length: 15 amino acids. Germline CDR1 SGHRS, CDR2 YFSETQ. The CDR3 is CASSLNRGRNYGYTF. The CDR3 region has the DNA TGCGCCAGCAGCTTGAACAGGGGGAGGAACTATGGCTACACCTTC.

The chain recombines TRBV5-1 with TRBJ1-6, with a weak D call TRBD1 (5 bases). Between the trimmed V and J ends, which lost 2 bases and 7 bases, there was a span of 16 bases. The CDR3 consists of 16 residues. Per germline, CDR1 SGHRS and CDR2 YFSETQ. The CDR3 region is CASSLSGGAANSPLHF. Here the CDR3 DNA reads TGCGCCAGCAGCTTATCCGGGGGAGCAGCCAATTCACCCCTCCACTTT.

The chain uses TRBV6-5 and TRBJ1-1; possibly TRBD1 for D (6 bases). The germline V and J ends were trimmed by 8 bases and 7 bases, with 20 bases remaining between them. Germline CDR1 is MNHEY and CDR2 is SVGAGI. The CDR3 consists of 14 residues. The CDR3 region has the DNA TGTGCCAGCGCCAATTCACAGGGTTCGGTTGAAGCTTTCTTT. It translates to CASANSQGSVEAFF.

This chain links TRBV18 with TRBJ1-1; D gene uncertain. This CDR3 is 16 amino acids long. CDR1 and CDR2 (germline): KGHSH, LQKENI. V dropped 2 bases and J dropped 1 base, with 14 bases sitting between them. The CDR3 nucleotides are TGTGCCAGCTCACCAAGCGGGGTAGGAGGGAACACTGAAGCTTTCTTT. It translates to CASSPSGVGGNTEAFF.

The chain links TRBV28 to TRBJ1-5; 10 bases are shared with TRBD1. Trimming removed 3 bases from V and 6 bases from J; junction bases left unmatched: 5. CDR3 length: 15 amino acids. CDR1 is MDHEN and CDR2 is SYDVKM in the germline V gene. CDR3 nucleotides: TGTGCCAGCAGTTTTCCGGGACAGGGGTCTCAGCCCCAGCATTTT. It yields the protein CASSFPGQGSQPQHF.

The V and J genes are TRBV5-6 and TRBJ2-6; D ambiguous. This CDR3 region has 12 residues. The germline V and J ends were trimmed by 4 bases and 5 bases, with 4 bases remaining between them. Germline V gives CDR1 SGHDT, CDR2 YYEEEE. CDR3 in DNA: TGTGCCAGCAGCCTCCGGGCCAACGTCCTGACTTTC. This gives the protein CASSLRANVLTF.

Details on this clone: Germline and junction disagree at one end, which may indicate a read error. This CDR3 reads CASSLGRLEAKNSQYF. In nucleotides, the CDR3 is TGTGCCAGTAGTTTAGGACGCCTGGAGGCCAAAAACAGTCAGTACTTC. The chain recombines TRBV19 with TRBJ2-4; D possibly corresponds to TRBD2 (5 bases). This CDR3 spans 16 amino acids. Per germline, CDR1 LNHDA and CDR2 SQIVND (reference sequence).

This clone was detected only once. The chain uses TRBV27 and TRBJ2-1; 10 positions agree with TRBD2. V lost 5 bases and J lost 5; bases outside the gene matches: 6. CDR3 length: 15 amino acids. Germline loops: CDR1 MNHEY, CDR2 SMNVEV (reference sequence). DNA for the CDR3: TGTGCCAGCAGTCCCCGGACTAGCGGAAACAATGAGCAGTTCTTC. Protein: CASSPRTSGNNEQFF.

V usage is TRBV10-2 and J usage is TRBJ2-7, with 7 positions matching TRBD1. From germline, CDR1 is WSHSY and CDR2 SAAADI. Germline trimming cut 1 base from V and 2 bases from J; bases unmatched to any gene: 5. CDR3 length: 15 amino acids. The CDR3 protein is CASSELTGIPYEQYF. In DNA, the CDR3 is TGCGCCAGCAGTGAGTTGACAGGGATACCCTACGAGCAGTACTTC.

The chain couples TRBV5-5 to TRBJ2-6, with a possible D match to TRBD1 (6 bases). Between the trimmed V and J ends, which lost 4 bases and 4 bases, there was a span of 15 bases. The germline gives CDR1 SGHKS, CDR2 YYEKEE (reference sequence). The CDR3 loop spans 16 amino acids. The CDR3 DNA is TGTGCCAGCAGCCAGGACAGTGTTAAGGGGGCCAACGTCCTGACTTTC. Its protein is CASSQDSVKGANVLTF.

This chain connects TRBV18 to TRBJ2-7; the match to TRBD1 covers 8 bases. Germline CDR1 is KGHSH and CDR2 is LQKENI. J was trimmed by 0 bases and V by 6 bases; bases with no gene match: 10. The CDR3 length is 16 residues. The CDR3 DNA reads as TGTGCCAGCTCGCCTCTGACAGGGGCGAACTCCTACGAGCAGTACTTC. It is translated as CASSPLTGANSYEQYF. The full variable domain, rest sourced from reference TRBV18 and TRBJ2-7, is NAGVMQNPRHLVRRRGQEARLRCSPMKGHSHVYWYRQLPEEGLKFMVYLQKENIIDESGMPKERFSAEFPKEGPSILRIQQVVRGDSAAYFCASSPLTGANSYEQYFGPGTRLTVT.